Given below is one T cell receptor (beta chain) in context. Random hexamers were used to reverse transcribe the RNA input (about 0.45 to 1 ug). Each CDR3 protein gets one entry after TCRdb re-called the immunoSEQ multiplex PCR reads with MiXCR. The table lists some 200,000 distinct CDR3 sequences, roughly 96% of them singletons. The sample originates from a study of CD8 T cells in Susac syndrome. CDR1 is DFQATT, CDR2 SNEGSKA, per germline (reference sequence). This CDR3 contains 12 residues. Between the trimmed V and J ends, which lost 4 bases and 6 bases, there was a span of 11 bases. The chain couples TRBV20-1 to TRBJ2-3; TRBD1 or TRBD2 may be the D gene (5 bases each). The clonotype was recovered from a human donor with multiple sclerosis. The sequenced material came from CD4+ T cells from PBMCs. The CDR3 loop reads CSAMVGDDTQYF. CDR3 nucleotides: TGCAGTGCTATGGTGGGGGACGATACGCAGTATTTT.